These 15 T cell receptor beta chains originate from one sample sequenced in a study of blood T cell repertoires in COVID-19. Profiled with immunoSEQ multiplex PCR; TCRdb holds only in-frame clones, not every one. The data show about 210,000 clones, about 83% seen once. The specimen was PBMCs or T cells enriched from blood (not recorded which). Source of these receptors: a man between 35 and 55 years old with acute COVID-19.

This clone occurred once. The chain couples TRBV19 to TRBJ2-4, with D maybe TRBD2 (5 bases). CDR3 length equals 14 residues. V dropped 5 bases and J dropped 6 bases, with 14 bases sitting between them. Looked up from germline, CDR1 is LNHDA and CDR2 is SQIVND (reference sequence). The CDR3: CASSPRGSGNIQYF. The CDR3 DNA reads TGTGCCAGTAGTCCCAGAGGCAGCGGAAACATTCAGTACTTC.

The CDR3 DNA reads as TGTGCCAGCAGGAAAGGAGGACAGGGCCACGAGCAGTACTTC. Translating it yields CASRKGGQGHEQYF. The chain is built from TRBV7-8 and TRBJ2-7, with 8 positions matching TRBD1. CDR1 is SGHVS and CDR2 is FQNEAQ in the germline V gene. Trimming cost V 6 bases and J 5 bases; bases outside gene matches: 9. The CDR3 runs 14 residues.

J is TRBJ2-2 and V is TRBV7-6; no reliable D call. Germline lookup yields CDR1 SGHVS and CDR2 FNYEAQ. This CDR3 contains 13 residues. With 1 base removed from V and 3 bases from J, the gap between germline ends came to 3 bases. CDR3 in DNA: TGTGCCAGCAGCTTAGGAGACACCGGGGAGCTGTTTTTT. This translates into CASSLGDTGELFF.

The chain links TRBV6-2 or TRBV6-3 to TRBJ1-1, with TRBD1 identical over 8 bases. V shed 5 bases and J 5 bases; nucleotides not matched to a gene: 10. This CDR3 has 15 amino acids. Germline CDR1 is MNHEY and CDR2 is SVGEGT. The CDR3 spells CASSNPTGGRTEAFF. The CDR3 DNA reads as TGTGCCAGCAGTAACCCAACAGGGGGGAGGACTGAAGCTTTCTTT.

This clone was observed a few times. The gene calls are TRBV19 and TRBJ2-1; D is possibly TRBD1 (6 bases). Trimming pared 4 bases from V and 8 bases from J, leaving 9 bases between. This CDR3 is 12 amino acids long. Germline V gives CDR1 LNHDA, CDR2 SQIVND (reference sequence). Here the CDR3 reads CASSTHRDEQFF. DNA of the CDR3: TGTGCCAGTAGTACTCACAGGGATGAGCAGTTCTTC.

The chain has TRBV14 and TRBJ2-7; possibly TRBD2 for D (6 bases). CDR3 length: 14 amino acids. The V gene's germline CDR1 is SGHDN and CDR2 FVKESK. Trimming removed 5 bases at V and 4 bases at J, with 15 bases between. CDR3 residues: CASSARNGGYEQYF. CDR3 bases: TGTGCCAGCAGCGCGCGGAACGGAGGGTACGAGCAGTACTTC.

The chain employs TRBV5-1 and TRBJ2-6, with no clear D. Germline values: CDR1 SGHRS, CDR2 YFSETQ. The V gene lost 1 base and the J gene lost 2 bases, with 10 bases spanning the gap. The CDR3 consists of 16 residues. CDR3 sequence (DNA): TGCGCCAGCAGCTTGCTTTCGGTGGCTGGGGCCAACGTCCTGACTTTC. Residues: CASSLLSVAGANVLTF.

In regard to this clone: Other nucleotide sequences in the sample specify the same CDR3. The CDR3 reads CASSQTGYEQYF. Here the CDR3 DNA reads TGTGCCAGCAGCCAAACAGGCTACGAGCAGTACTTC. The chain has TRBV3-1 (or the pseudogene TRBV3-2) and TRBJ2-7, with D perhaps TRBD1 (5 bases). CDR3 size: 12 residues. V lost 2 bases and J lost 3, with 5 bases in between. The germline gives CDR1 LGHDT, CDR2 YNNKEL (reference sequence).

This chain links TRBV3-1 (or the pseudogene TRBV3-2) with TRBJ2-1; 7 bases fit TRBD2. J was trimmed by 5 bases and V by 4 bases; bases with no gene match: 17. CDR1 and CDR2 from the germline V gene are LGHDT and YNNKEL (reference sequence). This CDR3 spans 18 amino acids. CDR3 residues: CASSPLGVRGRSNNEQFF. In DNA form, the CDR3 reads TGTGCCAGCAGCCCCCTTGGGGTGCGCGGGAGAAGCAACAATGAGCAGTTCTTC.

The chain recombines TRBV18 with TRBJ2-1; TRBD2 matches 7 bases. CDR1 and CDR2 (germline): KGHSH, LQKENI. Germline trimming cut 7 bases from V and 8 bases from J; bases unmatched to any gene: 14. The CDR3 runs to 15 residues. The DNA of the CDR3 is TGTGCCAGCTTCCTGGCGTGGCGGGAGACCGATGAGCAGTTCTTC. Translated, it gives CASFLAWRETDEQFF.

CDR3: CASSPSDFEQYF. The CDR3 DNA reads TGCGCCAGCAGCCCCTCCGACTTCGAGCAGTACTTC. The chain employs TRBV4-1 and TRBJ2-7; D is ambiguous. Germline V gene lookup returns CDR1 MGHRA and CDR2 YSYEKL. V lost 4 bases and J 6 bases, leaving 10 bases between the germline ends. The CDR3 consists of 12 residues.

The chain links TRBV7-9 to TRBJ1-5; the D is unclear. The V gene lost 1 base and the J gene lost 5 bases, with 9 bases spanning the gap. Germline values: CDR1 SEHNR, CDR2 FQNEAQ (reference sequence). This CDR3 has 14 residues. In DNA form, the CDR3 reads TGTGCCAGCAGCTTAGAGGCGGCCTATCAGCCCCAGCATTTT. It translates to CASSLEAAYQPQHF.

The chain carries TRBV28 and TRBJ2-1; D is perhaps TRBD2 (5 bases). CDR1 is MDHEN, CDR2 SYDVKM, per germline. The CDR3 totals 13 residues. Trimming removed 5 bases at V and 8 bases at J, with 13 bases between. CDR3 nucleotides: TGTGCCAGCAGTCTAGGAATGGGAGATGAGCAGTTCTTC. It is translated as CASSLGMGDEQFF.

This clone was counted only a few times. The chain links TRBV5-6 to TRBJ1-5; D gene ambiguous. Trimming stripped 4 bases from V and 4 bases from J, with 12 bases between. The CDR3 covers 14 residues. Germline loops: CDR1 SGHDT, CDR2 YYEEEE. CDR3 region: CASSPRRGNQPQHF. CDR3 bases: TGTGCCAGCAGCCCAAGGAGAGGAAATCAGCCCCAGCATTTT.

V gene TRBV7-3 combines with J gene TRBJ2-2, with D possibly being TRBD2 (6 bases). The germline V gene encodes CDR1 SGHTA and CDR2 FQGTGA. CDR3 length: 16 residues. Trimming left V 2 bases short and J 5 bases short, with 15 bases between. CDR3 residues: CASSLSGGESTGELFF. CDR3 in DNA: TGTGCCAGCAGCTTATCCGGGGGAGAGTCTACCGGGGAGCTGTTTTTT.